This T cell receptor (beta chain) was documented in a study of T-cell reconstitution after alpha-beta-depleted transplantation in children. Findings and limits, study-wide: Elevated TCRbeta diversity at day 60 was traced, in some patients, to surviving recipient T cells and thymic progenitors. Most T-cell counts and diversity one year after the transplant came from T cells that were newly produced. Reportedly, alpha-beta T cells present about two months post-transplant originated from several hundred expanded clones of graft origin.

For this clonotype: Its antigen remains unknown.

Unmatched junction bases numbered 2, after V lost 5 bases and J lost 11 bases. This CDR3 contains 11 residues. Germline V gives CDR1 SNHLY, CDR2 FYNNEI. Preparing the TCRbeta library involved the use of unique molecular identifiers. TCRdb re-analysed the PCR reads in MiXCR, keeping a single row per CDR3 protein. This table holds about 440,000 distinct CDR3 sequences, over 40% found once. The rearrangement uses TRBV2 and TRBJ2-1; 8 nucleotides align to TRBD2. Sequenced here: PBMCs, sampled before TCRalphabeta/CD19-depleted stem cell transplant. The sequence was obtained from a girl aged 2-10 years with aplastic anemia, due to receive a stem cell transplant. The chain's CDR3 is CASSLAGQQFF. The CDR3 DNA is TGTGCCAGCAGTCTAGCGGGTCAGCAGTTCTTC. Variable domain in full (rest from reference TRBV2 and TRBJ2-1): EPEVTQTPSHQVTQMGQEVILRCVPISNHLYFYWYRQILGQKVEFLVSFYNNEISEKSEIFDDQFSVERPDGSNFTLKIRSTKLEDSAMYFCASSLAGQQFFGPGTRLTVL.